These 23 T cell receptor beta chains share one sample of origin, sequenced in a study of T cells in Graves' hyperthyroidism and ophthalmopathy. Amplified TCR beta CDR3 regions derived from RNA transcripts. Initially, a first-round RT-PCR of the TCR CDR3 employed the HTBI primer set. Each CDR3 protein is one row after TCRdb ran MiXCR on the multiplex PCR reads. The table records 530,000 or so distinct CDR3 sequences, roughly 24% of them present only once. The sequencing input was blood. These receptor sequences come from a woman aged 25-40 years with Graves' ophthalmopathy.

This clonotype was detected only a few times. The rearrangement joins TRBV9 to TRBJ1-6; D gene unclear. From germline, CDR1 is SGDLS and CDR2 YYNGEE. This CDR3 is built from 13 residues. V shed 0 bases and J shed 8 bases, with 6 bases lying between them. The CDR3 sequence: CASSVEGYSPLHF. The CDR3 DNA is TGTGCCAGCAGCGTAGAAGGATATTCACCCCTCCACTTT.

The chain is built from TRBV30 and TRBJ1-1; possibly TRBD1 for D (5 bases). Trimming took off 0 bases at V and 4 bases at J, with 9 bases between the two ends. The germline V gene encodes CDR1 GTSNPN and CDR2 SVGIG (reference sequence). This CDR3 contains 13 residues. The CDR3 reads CAWSVSRGTEAFF. The CDR3 coding sequence is TGTGCCTGGAGTGTTAGTAGGGGCACTGAAGCTTTCTTT.

The chain couples TRBV27 to TRBJ1-1, with TRBD1 as a possible D gene (6 bases). Germline assignment: CDR1 MNHEY and CDR2 SMNVEV (reference sequence). CDR3 length: 16 residues. The V gene lost 7 bases and the J gene lost 0 bases, with 18 bases spanning the gap. The CDR3 spells CASNPIWTDMNTEAFF. The CDR3 nucleotides are TGTGCCAGCAACCCGATTTGGACAGACATGAACACTGAAGCTTTCTTT.

This clonotype was seen only once. Because the CDR3 is missing its conserved closing phenylalanine or tryptophan, this is likely a read error. The J gene is TRBJ1-2, the V gene TRBV20-1; 9 bases agree with TRBD1. The CDR3 covers 15 residues. Germline V gene data show CDR1 as DFQATT and CDR2 as SNEGSKA (reference sequence). The CDR3 is CSARDTGGRGYDYTY. CDR3 coding DNA: TGCAGTGCTCGAGATACAGGGGGCCGTGGCTATGACTACACCTAC.

This clonotype was counted many times. V and J are TRBV11-3 and TRBJ2-7; 12 nucleotides agree with TRBD1. The CDR3 has 16 residues. CDR1 is SGHNT, CDR2 YENEEA, per germline. V trimming: 5 bases; J trimming: 4 bases; junction bases outside the gene matches: 9. The CDR3 DNA sequence: TGTGCCAGCAGCGTATCCGGGACAGGGGGCAGATACGAGCAGTACTTC. Residues: CASSVSGTGGRYEQYF.

This clonotype was picked up many times. This sequence joins TRBV12-3 or TRBV12-4 and TRBJ2-5; TRBD2 might be the D (7 bases). The CDR3 covers 15 residues. V lost 5 bases and J lost 5, with 18 bases in between. This chain's CDR3 is CASSAPAGAWETQYF. CDR3 DNA sequence: TGTGCCAGCAGTGCCCCGGCGGGGGCCTGGGAGACCCAGTACTTC.

This clonotype was picked up many times. This chain links TRBV2 with TRBJ2-5; D remains ambiguous. The CDR3 length is 11 residues. The V gene lost 8 bases and the J gene lost 5 bases, with 9 bases spanning the gap. CDR1 is SNHLY, CDR2 FYNNEI, per germline. Here the CDR3 DNA reads TGTGCCAGCTCCGACGCGGAGACCCAGTACTTC. Protein sequence: CASSDAETQYF.

CDR3 DNA sequence: TGTGCCAGCAGTTCCTCGGGGACAGGTGACGAGCAGTACTTC. This translates into CASSSSGTGDEQYF. The chain combines TRBV28 with TRBJ2-7; 8 nucleotides agree with TRBD1. CDR1 is MDHEN, CDR2 SYDVKM, per germline. With V trimmed by 4 bases and J by 5 bases, 7 bases remained unmatched. The CDR3 is 14 amino acids.

Ten or more counts support this clonotype. This sequence may be a read error, since a much larger clone differs from it by one base. V and J are TRBV2 and TRBJ2-7, with 7 positions matching TRBD1. This CDR3 is 13 amino acids long. Germline V gene data show CDR1 as SNHLY and CDR2 as FYNNEI. V lost 4 bases to trimming and J lost 2 bases; unmatched junction nucleotides: 2. The CDR3 loop is CASSVRGPYEQYF. The CDR3 region has the DNA TGTGCCAGCAGTGTAAGGGGGCCCTACGAGCAGTACTTC.

This clonotype showed up many times. The chain couples TRBV14 to TRBJ2-7; D not resolved. The CDR3 has 11 amino acids. Deletions cut 7 bases from V and 2 bases from J, with 6 bases between. Germline assignment: CDR1 SGHDN and CDR2 FVKESK. The CDR3: CASNLAYEQYF. The CDR3 DNA sequence: TGTGCCAGCAACCTCGCCTACGAGCAGTACTTC.

This chain joins TRBV4-1 and TRBJ2-7, with TRBD2 matching 7 bases. CDR1 and CDR2 (germline): MGHRA, YSYEKL. This CDR3 spans 16 amino acids. V trimming: 1 base; J trimming: 2 bases; junction bases outside the gene matches: 8. CDR3 in amino acids: CASSQGLGAGAYEQYF. CDR3 bases: TGCGCCAGCAGCCAAGGTCTCGGGGCGGGAGCCTACGAGCAGTACTTC.

This clonotype was counted at least ten times. The chain joins TRBV11-2 to TRBJ2-7, with 7 positions matching TRBD2. With 0 bases clipped from V and 4 bases from J, the junction kept 12 bases outside the gene matches. The CDR3 loop spans 17 amino acids. Germline assignment: CDR1 SGHAT and CDR2 FQNNGV. This CDR3 is CASSLDFGLGLVYEQYF. CDR3 in DNA: TGTGCCAGCAGCTTAGATTTCGGACTAGGTTTGGTGTACGAGCAGTACTTC. Looking up the rest from reference TRBV11-2 and TRBJ2-7 gives the full variable domain: EAGVAQSPRYKIIEKRQSVAFWCNPISGHATLYWYQQILGQGPKLLIQFQNNGVVDDSQLPKDRFSAERLKGVDSTLKIQPAKLEDSAVYLCASSLDFGLGLVYEQYFGPGTRLTVT.

The chain is built from TRBV6-5 and TRBJ2-7; 11 bases are shared with TRBD2. The CDR3 consists of 15 residues. The germline V gene has CDR1 MNHEY and CDR2 SVGAGI. The J segment lost 1 base and the V segment lost 2 bases, leaving 1 base of the junction unmatched. The CDR3 sequence: CASSYGTSGSYEQYF. CDR3 DNA sequence: TGTGCCAGCAGTTACGGGACTAGCGGATCCTACGAGCAGTACTTC.

The gene calls are TRBV12-3 or TRBV12-4 and TRBJ1-2, with 12 bases aligning to TRBD1. CDR3 length equals 17 residues. The J segment lost 4 bases and the V segment lost 3 bases, leaving 9 bases of the junction unmatched. In DNA, the CDR3 is TGTGCCAGCAGTTTCGGGGACAGGGGGCGCGCCTTCTATGGCTACACCTTC. This codes for CASSFGDRGRAFYGYTF.

This chain uses TRBV20-1 with TRBJ1-5; D may be TRBD1 (6 bases). The germline V gene encodes CDR1 DFQATT and CDR2 SNEGSKA (reference sequence). The CDR3 sequence is 16 residues long. Trimming stripped 0 bases from V and 5 bases from J, with 17 bases between. The CDR3 loop is CSARDGGREMDQPQHF. In DNA form, the CDR3 reads TGCAGTGCTAGAGATGGGGGCAGGGAGATGGATCAGCCCCAGCATTTT.

In its sample, this clonotype was seen many times. CDR3 sequence: CASSLKSASYEQYF. CDR3 DNA: TGTGCCAGCAGTTTAAAATCTGCCTCCTACGAGCAGTACTTC. This chain links TRBV27 with TRBJ2-7; D is unresolved. Germline-derived CDR1 and CDR2 are MNHEY and SMNVEV (reference sequence). Trimming removed 2 bases at V and 0 bases at J, with 8 bases between. This CDR3 is built from 14 residues.

The chain couples TRBV27 to TRBJ2-2; a possible D gene is TRBD1 (5 bases). Germline CDR1 MNHEY, CDR2 SMNVEV (reference sequence). This CDR3 is 15 amino acids long. V lost 0 bases to trimming and J lost 6 bases, with 11 bases between them. The CDR3 reads CASSLSIGDAGELFF. DNA of the CDR3: TGTGCCAGCAGTTTATCGATAGGGGATGCCGGGGAGCTGTTTTTT.

This clonotype was picked up many times. The CDR3, as DNA: TGTGCCAGCAGCCCCGGGACAGACCCCTACGAGCAGTACTTC. Its translation is CASSPGTDPYEQYF. The genes are TRBV7-9 and TRBJ2-7; 7 positions agree with TRBD1. Germline V lookup: CDR1 SEHNR, CDR2 FQNEAQ (reference sequence). Trimming at V came to 5 bases and at J to 2 bases, leaving 6 bases not matched to a gene. CDR3 length equals 14 residues.

This clonotype has a count of ten or more. The chain carries TRBV30 and TRBJ2-3; D is unclear. The CDR3 extends over 13 amino acids. Germline CDR1 and CDR2: GTSNPN and SVGIG (reference sequence). V lost 2 bases, J lost 0 bases, and 6 bases lay in between. CDR3: CAWSLGSTDTQYF. CDR3 sequence (DNA): TGTGCCTGGAGTCTCGGTAGCACAGATACGCAGTATTTT.

CDR3 sequence reads: CASSDLTGLGDIQYF. CDR3 nucleotides: TGTGCCAGCAGTGACCTAACAGGGTTGGGAGACATTCAGTACTTC. The rearrangement links TRBV6-1 to TRBJ2-4; possibly TRBD1 for D (6 bases). Germline-derived CDR1 and CDR2 are MNHNS and SASEGT. The CDR3 has 15 amino acids. V lost 3 bases to trimming and J lost 8 bases, with 17 bases between them.

The rearrangement joins TRBV7-2 to TRBJ2-2; D unclear. Germline V gene lookup returns CDR1 SGHTA and CDR2 FQGNSA. The CDR3 has 13 amino acids. Trimming shortened V by 2 bases and J by 6 bases, and 7 bases separated the two germline ends. Here the CDR3 DNA reads TGTGCCAGCAGCTTACTTATTCCCGGGGAGCTGTTTTTT. Translation gives CASSLLIPGELFF.

This clonotype was seen at least ten times. The chain couples TRBV20-1 to TRBJ2-5; D uncertain. Trimming left V 6 bases short and J 4 bases short, with 9 bases between. The CDR3 contains 11 residues. The germline V gene has CDR1 DFQATT and CDR2 SNEGSKA (reference sequence). The CDR3 sequence: CSAPFGETQYF. The CDR3 DNA follows: TGCAGTGCCCCATTCGGAGAGACCCAGTACTTC.

This clonotype has a count of ten or more. The chain joins TRBV12-3 or TRBV12-4 to TRBJ2-2, with D perhaps TRBD1 or TRBD2 (7 bases each). V gave up 10 bases and J gave up 4 bases, with 16 bases separating them. The CDR3 sequence is 14 residues long. The CDR3 reads CAILDREGTGELFF. CDR3 bases: TGTGCCATCCTAGACAGGGAGGGCACCGGGGAGCTGTTTTTT.